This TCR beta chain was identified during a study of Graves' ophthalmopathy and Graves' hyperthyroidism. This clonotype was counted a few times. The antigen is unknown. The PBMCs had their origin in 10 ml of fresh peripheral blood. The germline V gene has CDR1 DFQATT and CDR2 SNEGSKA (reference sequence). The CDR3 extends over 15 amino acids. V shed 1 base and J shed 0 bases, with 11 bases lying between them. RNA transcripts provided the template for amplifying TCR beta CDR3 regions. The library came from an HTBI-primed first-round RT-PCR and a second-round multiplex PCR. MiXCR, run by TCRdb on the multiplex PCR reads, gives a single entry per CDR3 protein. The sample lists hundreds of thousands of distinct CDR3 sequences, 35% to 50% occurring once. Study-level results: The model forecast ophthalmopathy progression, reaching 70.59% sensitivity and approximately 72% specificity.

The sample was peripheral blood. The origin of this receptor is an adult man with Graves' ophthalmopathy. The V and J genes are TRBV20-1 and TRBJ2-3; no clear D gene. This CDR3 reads CSARVGIGSTDTQYF. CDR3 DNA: TGCAGTGCTAGAGTGGGGATTGGAAGCACAGATACGCAGTATTTT.